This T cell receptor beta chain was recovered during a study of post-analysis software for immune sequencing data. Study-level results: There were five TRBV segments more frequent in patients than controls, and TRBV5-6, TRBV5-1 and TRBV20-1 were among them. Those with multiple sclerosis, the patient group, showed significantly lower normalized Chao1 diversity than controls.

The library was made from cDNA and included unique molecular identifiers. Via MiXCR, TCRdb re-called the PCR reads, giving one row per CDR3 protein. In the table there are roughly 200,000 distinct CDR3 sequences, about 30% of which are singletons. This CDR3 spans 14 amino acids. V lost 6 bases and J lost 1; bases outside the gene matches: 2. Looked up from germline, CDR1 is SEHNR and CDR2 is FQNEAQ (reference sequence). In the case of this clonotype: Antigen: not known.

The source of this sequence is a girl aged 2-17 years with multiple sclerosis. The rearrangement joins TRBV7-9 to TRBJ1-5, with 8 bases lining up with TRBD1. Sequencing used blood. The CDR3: CASRRQGSNQPQHF. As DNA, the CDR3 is TGTGCCAGCAGGCGACAGGGGAGCAATCAGCCCCAGCATTTT. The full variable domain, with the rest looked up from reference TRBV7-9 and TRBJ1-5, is DTGVSQNPRHKITKRGQNVTFRCDPISEHNRLYWYRQTLGQGPEFLTYFQNEAQLEKSRLLSDRFSAERPKGSFSTLEIQRTEQGDSAMYLCASRRQGSNQPQHFGDGTRLSIL.